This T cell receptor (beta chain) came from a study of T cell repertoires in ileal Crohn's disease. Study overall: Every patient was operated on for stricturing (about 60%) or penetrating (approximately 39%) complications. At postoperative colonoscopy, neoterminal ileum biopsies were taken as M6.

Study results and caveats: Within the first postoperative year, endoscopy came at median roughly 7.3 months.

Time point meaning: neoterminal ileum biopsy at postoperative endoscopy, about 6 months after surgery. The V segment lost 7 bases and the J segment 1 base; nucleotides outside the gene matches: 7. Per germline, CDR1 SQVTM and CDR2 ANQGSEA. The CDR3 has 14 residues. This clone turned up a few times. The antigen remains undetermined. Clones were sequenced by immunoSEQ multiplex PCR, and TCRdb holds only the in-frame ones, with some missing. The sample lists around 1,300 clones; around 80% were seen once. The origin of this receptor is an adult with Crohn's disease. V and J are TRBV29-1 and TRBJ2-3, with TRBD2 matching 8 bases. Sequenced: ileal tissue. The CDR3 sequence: CSGGGGTGTDTQYF. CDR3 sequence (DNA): TGCAGCGGGGGCGGGGGGACCGGCACAGATACGCAGTATTTT.